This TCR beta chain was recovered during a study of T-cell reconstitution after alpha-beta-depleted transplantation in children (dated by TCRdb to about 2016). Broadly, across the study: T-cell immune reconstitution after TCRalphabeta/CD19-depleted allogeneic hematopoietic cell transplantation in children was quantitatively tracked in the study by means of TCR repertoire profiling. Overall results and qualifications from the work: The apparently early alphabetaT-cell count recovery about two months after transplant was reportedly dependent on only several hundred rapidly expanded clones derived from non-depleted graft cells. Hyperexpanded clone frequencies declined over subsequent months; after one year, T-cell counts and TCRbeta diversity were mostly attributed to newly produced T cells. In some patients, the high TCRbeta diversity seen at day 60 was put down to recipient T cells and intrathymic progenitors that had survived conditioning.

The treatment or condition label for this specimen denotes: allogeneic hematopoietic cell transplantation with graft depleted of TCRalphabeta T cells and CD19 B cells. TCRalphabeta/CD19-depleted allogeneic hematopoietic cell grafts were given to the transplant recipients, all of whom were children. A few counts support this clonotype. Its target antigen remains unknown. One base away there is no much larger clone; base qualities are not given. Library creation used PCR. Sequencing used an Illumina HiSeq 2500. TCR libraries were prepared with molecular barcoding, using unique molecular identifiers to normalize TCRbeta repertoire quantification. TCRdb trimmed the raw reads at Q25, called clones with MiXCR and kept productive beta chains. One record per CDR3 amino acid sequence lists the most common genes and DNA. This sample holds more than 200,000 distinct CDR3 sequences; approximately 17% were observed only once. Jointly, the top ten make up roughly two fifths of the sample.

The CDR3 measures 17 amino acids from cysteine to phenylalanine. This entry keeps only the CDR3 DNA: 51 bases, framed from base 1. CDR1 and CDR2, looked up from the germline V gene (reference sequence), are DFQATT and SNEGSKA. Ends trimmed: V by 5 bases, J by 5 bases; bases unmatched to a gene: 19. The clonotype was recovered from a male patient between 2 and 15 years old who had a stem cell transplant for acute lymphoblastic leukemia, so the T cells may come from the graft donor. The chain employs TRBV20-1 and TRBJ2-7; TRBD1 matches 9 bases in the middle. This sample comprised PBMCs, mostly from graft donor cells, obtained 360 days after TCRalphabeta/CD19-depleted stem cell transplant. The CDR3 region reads CSAAGMLPGQGFNEQYF. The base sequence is TGCAGTGCTGCGGGAATGTTACCGGGACAGGGTTTCAACGAGCAGTACTTC.